One and the same sample provided the 30 T cell receptor beta chains below, sequenced in a study of cytomegalovirus exposure and HLA in healthy donors. The PCR employed 60 Vbeta primers together with 13 Jbeta primers. The table came from immunoSEQ multiplex PCR; TCRdb's copy has only in-frame clones and leaves some out. The repertoire holds approximately 170,000 clones, with roughly 85% as singletons. Material: PBMCs. The source is a young man in good health and CMV-seropositive.

This clone was recorded once. The gene calls are TRBV30 and TRBJ1-1; no clear D gene. CDR1 GTSNPN and CDR2 SVGIG come from the germline V gene (reference sequence). Trimming removed 3 bases at V and 5 bases at J, with 4 bases between. CDR3 length equals 10 residues. The CDR3 region is CAWRQTEAFF. As DNA, the CDR3 is TGTGCCTGGAGACAAACTGAAGCTTTCTTT. The variable domain in full, with the rest retrieved from reference TRBV30 and TRBJ1-1, is SQTIHQWPATLVQPVGSPLSLECTVEGTSNPNLYWYRQAAGRGLQLLFYSVGIGQISSEVPQNLSASRPQDRQFILSSKKLLLSDSGFYLCAWRQTEAFFGQGTRLTVV.

This sequence joins TRBV19 and TRBJ1-1; D gene uncertain. V was trimmed by 1 base and J by 11 bases, leaving 11 bases between them. Germline-derived CDR1 and CDR2 are LNHDA and SQIVND (reference sequence). CDR3 size: 12 residues. For the CDR3, the DNA is TGTGCCAGTAGTATAGTTGCGGGTACGGCTTTCTTT. Protein product: CASSIVAGTAFF.

The V and J genes are TRBV19 and TRBJ1-1; D remains unclear. Germline lookup yields CDR1 LNHDA and CDR2 SQIVND (reference sequence). V lost 6 bases, J lost 3 bases, and 17 bases lay in between. The CDR3 sequence is 15 residues long. The DNA of the CDR3 is TGTGCCAGTAGAAGGCGGGGAACGTCGGACACTGAAGCTTTCTTT. This gives the protein CASRRRGTSDTEAFF.

This clone was seen a single time. The V and J genes are TRBV6-6 and TRBJ1-2; 9 nucleotides line up with TRBD1. The ends lost 6 bases at V and 4 bases at J; junction bases unmatched: 9. CDR1 is MNHNY, CDR2 SVGAGI, per germline (reference sequence). The length of the CDR3 is 15 residues. CDR3 bases: TGTGCCAGCAGCCGCCGGGACAGGGTCCTCTATGGCTACACCTTC. Its protein is CASSRRDRVLYGYTF.

The gene calls are TRBV11-2 and TRBJ1-1, with TRBD1 matching 11 bases. Germline-derived CDR1 and CDR2 are SGHAT and FQNNGV. This CDR3 comprises 15 residues. Unmatched junction bases numbered 6, after V lost 5 bases and J lost 4 bases. The CDR3 region is CASSPGQGAFTEAFF. CDR3 DNA sequence: TGTGCCAGCAGCCCCGGACAGGGGGCCTTCACTGAAGCTTTCTTT.

The chain employs TRBV6-1 and TRBJ2-3; the D gene is possibly TRBD1 (5 bases). The germline V gene encodes CDR1 MNHNS and CDR2 SASEGT. This CDR3 comprises 14 residues. Trimming left V 0 bases short and J 1 base short, with 5 bases between. The CDR3 DNA sequence: TGTGCCAGCAGTGAAGCAGGGGGCACAGATACGCAGTATTTT. Translated, it gives CASSEAGGTDTQYF.

The chain couples TRBV6-1 to TRBJ1-2, with TRBD1 matching 8 bases. The length of the CDR3 is 15 residues. Per the germline V gene, CDR1 is MNHNS and CDR2 is SASEGT. Unmatched junction bases numbered 12, after V lost 4 bases and J lost 8 bases. CDR3 in DNA: TGTGCCAGCAGTGTCACCGGGACAGGAGTGGGAGGCTACACCTTC. Translated, it gives CASSVTGTGVGGYTF.

The chain uses TRBV10-3 and TRBJ1-4; 7 nucleotides align to TRBD1. Germline CDR1 and CDR2: ENHRY and SYGVKD. The CDR3 has 14 residues. V trimming: 5 bases; J trimming: 8 bases; junction bases outside the gene matches: 8. The CDR3 nucleotides are TGTGCCATCAGTATTTCTAACAGGGGAGAAAAACTGTTTTTT. Protein product: CAISISNRGEKLFF.

The V call is TRBV28, the J call TRBJ1-4; D remains ambiguous. V lost 6 bases to trimming and J lost 0 bases, with 17 bases between them. The CDR3 contains 17 residues. Germline V gives CDR1 MDHEN, CDR2 SYDVKM. CDR3 protein: CASRPLEGGATNEKLFF. The CDR3 coding sequence is TGTGCCAGCAGACCCCTAGAGGGAGGCGCAACTAATGAAAAACTGTTTTTT.

The rearrangement links TRBV5-6 to TRBJ2-1, with 7 nucleotides matching TRBD1. V trimming: 7 bases; J trimming: 5 bases; junction bases outside the gene matches: 18. The length of the CDR3 is 17 residues. The germline V gene has CDR1 SGHDT and CDR2 YYEEEE. CDR3 in amino acids: CASPNQVPGQNHNEQFF. Written as DNA, the CDR3 is TGTGCCAGCCCAAACCAAGTACCGGGACAGAACCACAATGAGCAGTTCTTC. The full variable domain, with the rest looked up from reference TRBV5-6 and TRBJ2-1, is DAGVTQSPTHLIKTRGQQVTLRCSPKSGHDTVSWYQQALGQGPQFIFQYYEEEERQRGNFPDRFSGHQFPNYSSELNVNALLLGDSALYLCASPNQVPGQNHNEQFFGPGTRLTVL.

V gene TRBV5-1 combines with J gene TRBJ1-1; D is perhaps TRBD1 (6 bases). Looked up from germline, CDR1 is SGHRS and CDR2 is YFSETQ. Trimming removed 4 bases at V and 0 bases at J, with 13 bases between. This CDR3 comprises 15 residues. The CDR3 bases are TGCGCCAGCAGCAGGGACGGACAGATGAACACTGAAGCTTTCTTT. Translation gives CASSRDGQMNTEAFF. Based on the CDR3 plus reference TRBV5-1 and TRBJ1-1, the full variable domain is KAGVTQTPRYLIKTRGQQVTLSCSPISGHRSVSWYQQTPGQGLQFLFEYFSETQRNKGNFPGRFSGRQFSNSRSEMNVSTLELGDSALYLCASSRDGQMNTEAFFGQGTRLTVV.

The CDR3 bases are TGTGCCAGCAGCGAGAACAACTATGGCTACACCTTC. Protein product: CASSENNYGYTF. The chain is built from TRBV6-6 and TRBJ1-2; D is unclear. V was pared by 6 bases and J by 2 bases, with 7 bases between. Per the germline V gene, CDR1 is MNHNY and CDR2 is SVGAGI (reference sequence). The CDR3 covers 12 residues.

The V and J genes are TRBV13 and TRBJ2-3, with D tentatively TRBD1 (5 bases). The V end lost 2 bases, the J end lost 3 bases, and 6 bases lay between the germline ends. The CDR3 sequence is 13 residues long. Germline V lookup: CDR1 PRHDT, CDR2 FYEKMQ (reference sequence). The CDR3 loop is CASSLQGTDTQYF. In DNA, the CDR3 is TGTGCCAGCAGCTTACAGGGAACAGATACGCAGTATTTT.

The V gene is TRBV5-6, the J gene TRBJ1-4; D perhaps matches TRBD1 (5 bases). Germline V lookup: CDR1 SGHDT, CDR2 YYEEEE. The V end lost 1 base, the J end lost 8 bases, and 15 bases lay between the germline ends. The CDR3 consists of 15 residues. The CDR3 sequence is CASSLNRQGREKLFF. The CDR3, as DNA: TGTGCCAGCAGCTTGAATAGGCAGGGAAGGGAAAAACTGTTTTTT.

The sample holds a few counts of this clone. V and J are TRBV14 and TRBJ1-2, with D unclear. V was trimmed by 6 bases and J by 4 bases, leaving 12 bases between them. The CDR3 has 13 amino acids. Germline CDR1 and CDR2: SGHDN and FVKESK. This CDR3 reads CASRRHPVYGYTF. The CDR3 nucleotides are TGTGCCAGCAGACGACATCCCGTCTATGGCTACACCTTC.

This rearrangement joins TRBV5-1 to TRBJ2-3; D may be TRBD1 (5 bases). Germline CDR1 SGHRS, CDR2 YFSETQ. V dropped 0 bases and J dropped 0 bases, with 8 bases sitting between them. There are 15 residues in the CDR3. This chain's CDR3 is CASSLEGYSTDTQYF. CDR3 bases: TGCGCCAGCAGCTTGGAGGGGTATAGCACAGATACGCAGTATTTT.

This chain connects TRBV11-2 to TRBJ2-4; D might be TRBD1 (6 bases). CDR1 and CDR2 from the germline V gene are SGHAT and FQNNGV. The V and J ends lost 5 bases and 8 bases respectively, with 22 bases between them. The CDR3 sequence is 16 residues long. CDR3 loop: CASSPRQAPSGDIQYF. CDR3 DNA: TGTGCCAGCAGCCCGAGACAGGCTCCCTCAGGGGACATTCAGTACTTC.

The sample holds a few counts of this clone. The genes are TRBV11-3 and TRBJ1-1, with TRBD1 as a possible D gene (5 bases). This CDR3 has 12 amino acids. V was cut by 6 bases and J by 2 bases, with 7 bases left in between. Per germline, CDR1 SGHNT and CDR2 YENEEA. The CDR3 reads CASRGPNTEAFF. DNA of the CDR3: TGTGCCAGCAGGGGGCCAAACACTGAAGCTTTCTTT.

The chain has TRBV6-5 and TRBJ2-1; D perhaps matches TRBD2 (6 bases). The V end was cut by 2 bases, the J end by 7 bases, with 12 bases between. Germline-derived CDR1 and CDR2 are MNHEY and SVGAGI. The CDR3 length is 14 residues. DNA for the CDR3: TGTGCCAGCAGTTACGAGGCAAGCGGGAATGAGCAGTTCTTC. Residues: CASSYEASGNEQFF.

This clone was counted a few times. The chain has TRBV2 and TRBJ2-1; D is ambiguous. This CDR3 region has 11 residues. Trimming shortened V by 4 bases and J by 7 bases, and 5 bases separated the two germline ends. Germline CDR1 and CDR2: SNHLY and FYNNEI. CDR3 protein: CASSAHNEQFF. The CDR3 nucleotides are TGTGCCAGCAGTGCCCATAATGAGCAGTTCTTC.

This chain uses TRBV7-2 with TRBJ2-7, with 11 bases matching TRBD2. V dropped 3 bases and J dropped 7; count of bases not matched to a gene: 8. The CDR3 consists of 15 residues. The germline CDR1 and CDR2 sequences are SGHTA and FQGNSA. The CDR3 DNA is TGTGCCAGCAGCTTCTTAGCGGGAGGGGTCGGGGAGCAGTACTTC. This gives the protein CASSFLAGGVGEQYF.

This clone was observed a handful of times. V and J are TRBV12-5 and TRBJ2-7; the match to TRBD1 covers 8 bases. After removal of 0 bases from V and 1 base from J, the junction contained 2 bases not matched to a gene. The CDR3 runs to 15 residues. Looked up from germline, CDR1 is LGHNT and CDR2 is FRNRAP. The CDR3 region is CASGLVGTGSYEQYF. The CDR3 DNA reads as TGTGCTAGTGGTTTGGTAGGGACAGGATCCTACGAGCAGTACTTC.

About this clone: At one boundary the junction diverges from the germline segment, which might be a read error. Different DNA sequences within this sample yield the same CDR3. The rearrangement links TRBV6-5 to TRBJ1-2; D not certain. Germline lookup yields CDR1 MNHEY and CDR2 SVGAGI. There are 14 residues in the CDR3. The CDR3 region is CASTAPGYNYGYTF. DNA for the CDR3: TGCGCCAGCACGGCCCCGGGATATAACTATGGCTACACCTTC.

The CDR3 here is CASRGGLENEQYF. The CDR3 DNA reads as TGTGCCAGCAGGGGAGGACTAGAGAACGAGCAGTACTTC. The chain links TRBV27 to TRBJ2-7; 7 nucleotides match TRBD2. The length of the CDR3 is 13 residues. CDR1 is MNHEY and CDR2 is SMNVEV in the germline V gene (reference sequence). V trimming: 6 bases; J trimming: 5 bases; junction bases outside the gene matches: 7.

The rearrangement uses TRBV19 and TRBJ1-1; D remains ambiguous. CDR3 length: 15 residues. CDR1 is LNHDA, CDR2 SQIVND, per germline (reference sequence). V dropped 3 bases and J dropped 4 bases, with 15 bases sitting between them. The CDR3 loop is CASSIYGESSTEAFF. The DNA for the CDR3 is TGTGCCAGTAGTATTTACGGGGAATCGAGCACTGAAGCTTTCTTT. Based on the CDR3 plus reference TRBV19 and TRBJ1-1, the full variable domain is DGGITQSPKYLFRKEGQNVTLSCEQNLNHDAMYWYRQDPGQGLRLIYYSQIVNDFQKGDIAEGYSVSREKKESFPLTVTSAQKNPTAFYLCASSIYGESSTEAFFGQGTRLTVV.

The gene calls are TRBV7-2 and TRBJ2-1, with D unresolved. This CDR3 has 12 amino acids. CDR1 and CDR2 (germline): SGHTA, FQGNSA. Between the trimmed V and J ends, which lost 4 bases and 8 bases, there was a span of 9 bases. The CDR3 region is CASSSGWDEQFF. CDR3 in DNA: TGTGCCAGCAGCTCCGGGTGGGATGAGCAGTTCTTC.

This clone occurred a few times. The chain has TRBV9 and TRBJ1-1, with a tentative D call TRBD1 (6 bases). Germline values: CDR1 SGDLS, CDR2 YYNGEE. The CDR3 is 16 amino acids. The V gene lost 3 bases and the J gene lost 2 bases, with 17 bases spanning the gap. The CDR3 nucleotides are TGTGCCAGCAGCGCCCCCCTTGGGGGCGGTAACACTGAAGCTTTCTTT. Its protein is CASSAPLGGGNTEAFF.

V is TRBV5-1 and J is TRBJ2-7, with D tentatively TRBD1 (6 bases). The germline CDR1 and CDR2 sequences are SGHRS and YFSETQ. The CDR3 is 14 amino acids. Trimming took 4 bases from V and 0 from J, leaving 11 bases between them. The CDR3 loop reads CASSVTGSSYEQYF. The CDR3 coding sequence is TGCGCCAGCAGCGTAACAGGGAGCTCCTACGAGCAGTACTTC.

This clone has only a few counts. The chain carries TRBV28 and TRBJ1-3; the D gene is possibly TRBD1 (6 bases). The CDR3 is 13 residues long. Germline V gene sequence: CDR1 MDHEN, CDR2 SYDVKM. Trimming took off 3 bases at V and 7 bases at J, with 10 bases between the two ends. The CDR3 nucleotides are TGTGCCAGCAGTTTCGGGGGGCTCAACACCATATATTTT. It is translated as CASSFGGLNTIYF. The full variable domain, rest sourced from reference TRBV28 and TRBJ1-3, is DVKVTQSSRYLVKRTGEKVFLECVQDMDHENMFWYRQDPGLGLRLIYFSYDVKMKEKGDIPEGYSVSREKKERFSLILESASTNQTSMYLCASSFGGLNTIYFGEGSWLTVV.

This clone was detected only a few times. This chain links TRBV7-2 with TRBJ2-7; TRBD1 agrees at 8 bases. Germline V gives CDR1 SGHTA, CDR2 FQGNSA. J lost 2 bases, V lost 2 bases, and 5 bases had no gene match. The CDR3 is 15 residues long. CDR3: CASSLLGTGPYEQYF. The CDR3 region has the DNA TGTGCCAGCAGCTTACTGGGGACAGGTCCCTACGAGCAGTACTTC. Using reference TRBV7-2 and TRBJ2-7 for the parts outside the CDR3, the full variable domain is GAGVSQSPSNKVTEKGKDVELRCDPISGHTALYWYRQSLGQGLEFLIYFQGNSAPDKSGLPSDRFSAERTGGSVSTLTIQRTQQEDSAVYLCASSLLGTGPYEQYFGPGTRLTVT.